Sequencing of this TCR beta chain was carried out in a study of post-analysis software for immune sequencing data. The study's findings and limits: Roughly five TRBV segments appeared more often in patients than in controls, and TRBV5-6, TRBV5-1 and TRBV20-1 were among these. By F measure, strong co-clustering occurred among samples prepared in the same batch.

Unique molecular identifiers tagged the TCR beta cDNA libraries. TCRdb fed the PCR reads into MiXCR, producing one record per CDR3 protein. The sample lists about 820,000 distinct CDR3 sequences; approximately 53% were seen once. The length of the CDR3 is 17 residues. Germline loops: CDR1 DFQATT, CDR2 SNEGSKA (reference sequence). Remarks on this clonotype: Antigen specificity is unknown.

The specimen sequenced was blood. This TCR came from a girl aged 5 to 17 with multiple sclerosis. The chain joins TRBV20-1 to TRBJ2-4, with TRBD2 identical over 9 bases. The J call may be faulty, since TRBJ2-7 better matches the DNA end. In DNA form, the CDR3 reads TGCAGTGCTAGAATCCCCTGGGGTCTAGCGGGAACGTACGAGCAGTACTTC. Protein product: CSARIPWGLAGTYEQYF.